This entry describes one T cell receptor (beta chain). Its specificity is not known. The source of the sample is a study of cytomegalovirus exposure and HLA in healthy donors. Turning to the study itself: Later, an analysis reported that the 130 or so validation repertoires had used the same platform as the roughly 720 first-cohort repertoires. Study observations and caveats: First-cohort TCR clusters tended to co-occur in the 130 or so validation repertoires, a later analysis found.

There are 13 residues in the CDR3. Germline loops: CDR1 MNHEY, CDR2 SVGAGI. The V gene end was trimmed by 8 bases and the J gene end by 5 bases; junction bases not matched to a gene: 3. The protocol was immunoSEQ multiplex PCR, while the TCRdb copy is restricted to in-frame clones and leaves out a portion. The sample lists around 52,000 clones; about 88% were seen once. This clonotype was sampled from a woman aged 30 to 39 in good health and CMV-seronegative. The chain uses TRBV6-5 and TRBJ2-1; 10 bases are shared with TRBD2. Material: PBMCs. The CDR3 region is CASSTSGNNEQFF. DNA of the CDR3: TGTGCCAGCTCAACTAGCGGGAACAATGAGCAGTTCTTC.